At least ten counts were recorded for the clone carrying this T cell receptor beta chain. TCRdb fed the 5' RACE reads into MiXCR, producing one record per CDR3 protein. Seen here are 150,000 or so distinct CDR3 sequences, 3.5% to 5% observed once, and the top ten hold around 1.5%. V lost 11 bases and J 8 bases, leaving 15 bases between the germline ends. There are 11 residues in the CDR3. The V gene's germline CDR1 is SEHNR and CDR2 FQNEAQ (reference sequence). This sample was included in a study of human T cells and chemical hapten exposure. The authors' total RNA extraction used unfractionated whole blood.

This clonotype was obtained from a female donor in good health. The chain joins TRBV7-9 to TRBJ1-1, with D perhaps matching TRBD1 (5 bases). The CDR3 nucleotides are TGTGCCGCTACCCTTACAGGCGAAGCTTTCTTT. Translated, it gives CAATLTGEAFF.